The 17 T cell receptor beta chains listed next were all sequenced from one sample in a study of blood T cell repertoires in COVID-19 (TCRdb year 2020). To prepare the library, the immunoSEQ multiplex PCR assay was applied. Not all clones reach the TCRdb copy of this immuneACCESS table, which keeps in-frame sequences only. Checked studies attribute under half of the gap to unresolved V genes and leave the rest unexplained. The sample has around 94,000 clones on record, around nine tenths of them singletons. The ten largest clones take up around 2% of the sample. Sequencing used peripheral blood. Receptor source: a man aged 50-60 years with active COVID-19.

The CDR3 sequence: CASSPLGGRHRDEQFF. The CDR3 region has the DNA TGTGCCAGCAGCCCCCTCGGGGGGCGGCACAGGGATGAGCAGTTCTTC. V is TRBV5-8 and J is TRBJ2-1; weak D call: TRBD2 (7 bases). Germline V gene data show CDR1 as SGHTS and CDR2 as YDEGEE. This CDR3 spans 16 amino acids. V shed 4 bases and J shed 8 bases, with 22 bases lying between them. Combining the CDR3 with reference TRBV5-8 and TRBJ2-1 gives the whole variable domain EAGVTQSPTHLIKTRGQQATLRCSPISGHTSVYWYQQALGLGLQFLLWYDEGEERNRGNFPPRFSGRQFPNYSSELNVNALELEDSALYLCASSPLGGRHRDEQFFGPGTRLTVL.

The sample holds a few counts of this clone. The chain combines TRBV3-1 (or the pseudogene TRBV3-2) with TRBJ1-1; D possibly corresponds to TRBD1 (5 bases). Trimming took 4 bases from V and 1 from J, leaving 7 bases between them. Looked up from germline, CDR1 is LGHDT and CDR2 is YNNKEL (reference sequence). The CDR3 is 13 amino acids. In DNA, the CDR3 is TGTGCCAGCAGCCCCCAGGGGAACACTGAAGCTTTCTTT. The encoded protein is CASSPQGNTEAFF.

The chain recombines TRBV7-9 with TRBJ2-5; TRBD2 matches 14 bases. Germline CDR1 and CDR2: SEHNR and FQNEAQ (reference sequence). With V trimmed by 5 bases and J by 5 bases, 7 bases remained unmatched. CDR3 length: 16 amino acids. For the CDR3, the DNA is TGTGCCAGCAGCCGACTAGCGGGGGGGCCTGTGGAGACCCAGTACTTC. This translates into CASSRLAGGPVETQYF.

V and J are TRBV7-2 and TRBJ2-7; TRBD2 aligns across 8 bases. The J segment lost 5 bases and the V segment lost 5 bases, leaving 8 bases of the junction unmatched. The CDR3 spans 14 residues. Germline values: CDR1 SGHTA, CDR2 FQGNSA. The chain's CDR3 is CASSLGGVVDEQYF. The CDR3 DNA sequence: TGTGCCAGCAGCCTCGGGGGGGTTGTCGACGAGCAGTACTTC.

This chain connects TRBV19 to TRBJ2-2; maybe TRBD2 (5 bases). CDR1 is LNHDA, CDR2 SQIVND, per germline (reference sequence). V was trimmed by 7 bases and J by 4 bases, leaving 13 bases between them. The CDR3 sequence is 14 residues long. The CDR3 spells CASNGRGFTGELFF. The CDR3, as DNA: TGTGCCAGTAACGGACGGGGTTTCACCGGGGAGCTGTTTTTT.

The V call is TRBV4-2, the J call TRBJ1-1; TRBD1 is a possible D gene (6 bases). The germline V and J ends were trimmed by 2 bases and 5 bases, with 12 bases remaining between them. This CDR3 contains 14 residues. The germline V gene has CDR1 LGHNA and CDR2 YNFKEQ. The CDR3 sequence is CASSQPNRETEAFF. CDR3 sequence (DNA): TGTGCCAGCAGCCAACCGAACAGGGAAACTGAAGCTTTCTTT.

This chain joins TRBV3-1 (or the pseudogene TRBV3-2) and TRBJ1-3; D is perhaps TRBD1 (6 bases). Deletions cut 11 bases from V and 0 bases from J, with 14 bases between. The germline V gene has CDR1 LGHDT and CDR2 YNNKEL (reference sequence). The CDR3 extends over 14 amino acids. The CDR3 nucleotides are TGTGCCGATTACAGGGAACTCTCTGGAAACACCATATATTTT. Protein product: CADYRELSGNTIYF.

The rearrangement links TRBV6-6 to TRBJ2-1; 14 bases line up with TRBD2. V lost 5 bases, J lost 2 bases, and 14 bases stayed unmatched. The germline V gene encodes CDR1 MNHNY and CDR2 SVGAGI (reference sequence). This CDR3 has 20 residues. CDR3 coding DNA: TGTGCCAGCAGTCCACGCAGTGGGGGACTAGCGGGGGTAACCTACAATGAGCAGTTCTTC. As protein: CASSPRSGGLAGVTYNEQFF.

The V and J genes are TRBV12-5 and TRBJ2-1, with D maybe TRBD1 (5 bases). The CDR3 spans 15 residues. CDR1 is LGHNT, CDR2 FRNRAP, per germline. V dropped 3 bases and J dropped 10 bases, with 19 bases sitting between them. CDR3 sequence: CASGFGGKGPPEQFF. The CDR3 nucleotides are TGTGCTAGTGGTTTTGGTGGGAAGGGGCCCCCGGAGCAGTTCTTC.

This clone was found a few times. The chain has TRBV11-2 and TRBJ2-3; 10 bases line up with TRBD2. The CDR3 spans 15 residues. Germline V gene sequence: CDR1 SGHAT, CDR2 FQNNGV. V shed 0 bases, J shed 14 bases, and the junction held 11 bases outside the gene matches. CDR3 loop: CASSLESGGVVRTYF. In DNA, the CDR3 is TGTGCCAGCAGCTTAGAGAGCGGGGGGGTCGTAAGGACGTATTTT.

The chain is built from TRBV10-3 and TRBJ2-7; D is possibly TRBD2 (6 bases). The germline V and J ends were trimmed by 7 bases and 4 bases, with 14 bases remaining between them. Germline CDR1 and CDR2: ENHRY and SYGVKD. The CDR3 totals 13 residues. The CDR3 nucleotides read TGTGCCATCACCCAGACGGCGGGGTACGAGCAGTACTTC. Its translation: CAITQTAGYEQYF.

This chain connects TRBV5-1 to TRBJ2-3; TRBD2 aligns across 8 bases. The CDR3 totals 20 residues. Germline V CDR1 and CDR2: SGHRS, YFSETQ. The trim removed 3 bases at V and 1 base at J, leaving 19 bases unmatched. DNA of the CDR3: TGCGCCAGCAGCTCGGGTTCCTCCGGGACTAGTCTTACTCGCACAGATACGCAGTATTTT. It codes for CASSSGSSGTSLTRTDTQYF.

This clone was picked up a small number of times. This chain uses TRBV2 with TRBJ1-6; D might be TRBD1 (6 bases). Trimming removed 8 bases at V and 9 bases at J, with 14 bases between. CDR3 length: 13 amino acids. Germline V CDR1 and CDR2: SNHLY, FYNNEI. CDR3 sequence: CASLRQASSPLHF. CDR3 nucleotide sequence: TGTGCCAGCCTTAGACAGGCCAGTTCACCCCTCCACTTT.

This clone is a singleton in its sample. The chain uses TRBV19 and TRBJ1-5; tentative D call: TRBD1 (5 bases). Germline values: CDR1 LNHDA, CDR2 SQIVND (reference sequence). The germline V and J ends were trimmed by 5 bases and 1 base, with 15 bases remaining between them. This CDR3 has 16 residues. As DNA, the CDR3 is TGTGCCAGTAGTCCCGGGAGGGGCAGGAGCAATCAGCCCCAGCATTTT. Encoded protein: CASSPGRGRSNQPQHF.

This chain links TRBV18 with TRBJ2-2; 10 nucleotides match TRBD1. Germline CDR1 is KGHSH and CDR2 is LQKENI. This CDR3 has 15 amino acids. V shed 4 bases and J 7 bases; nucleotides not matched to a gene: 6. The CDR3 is CASSLDRGPSGELFF. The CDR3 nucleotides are TGTGCCAGCTCACTCGACAGGGGGCCAAGCGGGGAGCTGTTTTTT.

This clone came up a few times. The CDR3 reads CASSLGRGPNTEAFF. CDR3 nucleotides: TGCGCCAGCAGCTTAGGAAGGGGGCCCAACACTGAAGCTTTCTTT. V and J are TRBV5-1 and TRBJ1-1; 7 bases fit TRBD1. V shed 2 bases and J 2 bases; nucleotides not matched to a gene: 6. The germline CDR1 and CDR2 sequences are SGHRS and YFSETQ. The CDR3 consists of 15 residues. The whole variable domain, remainder taken from reference TRBV5-1 and TRBJ1-1, is KAGVTQTPRYLIKTRGQQVTLSCSPISGHRSVSWYQQTPGQGLQFLFEYFSETQRNKGNFPGRFSGRQFSNSRSEMNVSTLELGDSALYLCASSLGRGPNTEAFFGQGTRLTVV.

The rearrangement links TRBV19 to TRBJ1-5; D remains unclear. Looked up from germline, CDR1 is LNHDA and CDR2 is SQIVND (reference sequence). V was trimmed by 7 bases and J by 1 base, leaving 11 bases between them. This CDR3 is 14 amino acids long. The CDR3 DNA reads TGTGCCAGTAAATTTCGGGAGAGCAATCAGCCCCAGCATTTT. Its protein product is CASKFRESNQPQHF.